This T cell receptor beta chain was profiled in a study of blood T cell repertoires in COVID-19. Study background: Spain, Italy and the United States supplied samples that represented acute and convalescent COVID-19. The analysed material was cDNA or gDNA that came from T cells, B-cell-depleted T cells, or PBMCs.

Participants were aged roughly 18 to 89 years, lived in 24 US areas, and enrolled virtually. Clinical history as reported by participants underpinned cohort assignment. Using immunoSEQ multiplex PCR, the repertoire was profiled, and TCRdb retains in-frame clones only, with some absent. The table lists around 160,000 clones, 75% to 90% of them singletons, with 3.4% in the top ten. V gave up 3 bases and J gave up 3 bases; unmatched junction bases: 10. Germline V gene lookup returns CDR1 LGHDT and CDR2 YNNKEL (reference sequence). The CDR3 runs 16 residues. The sequenced sample consisted of PBMCs or T cells enriched from blood (not recorded which). This clonotype was sampled from a woman aged 55-70 years who had recovered from COVID-19. V and J are TRBV3-1 (or the pseudogene TRBV3-2) and TRBJ2-5, with 7 nucleotides matching TRBD1. CDR3 bases: TGTGCCAGCAGCCAGCCTACGGGTACAGGGGAAGAGACCCAGTACTTC. It is translated as CASSQPTGTGEETQYF.